These 21 T cell receptor beta chains were sequenced from one sample in a study of T cells in Graves' hyperthyroidism and ophthalmopathy. TCR beta CDR3 region amplification was performed from RNA transcripts. First-round RT-PCR of the TCR CDR3 relied on the HTBI primer set. Each CDR3 protein gets one entry after TCRdb re-called the multiplex PCR reads with MiXCR. The sample lists about 600,000 distinct CDR3 sequences, approximately 15% occurring once. The sequenced sample was blood. The receptors stem from a woman aged 18-35 years with Graves' ophthalmopathy.

This clonotype was seen a few times. The genes are TRBV14 and TRBJ1-1; D is uncertain. The CDR3 has 15 residues. V lost 0 bases and J 6 bases, leaving 14 bases between the germline ends. CDR1 and CDR2 (germline): SGHDN, FVKESK. This CDR3 reads CASSQEDFGVSEAFF. The CDR3 bases are TGTGCCAGCAGCCAAGAAGATTTCGGGGTATCTGAAGCTTTCTTT.

This clonotype was picked up a small number of times. CDR3 bases: TGTGCCAGCAGCGTAGATCTAAGTGGTGCGAACACCGGGGAGCTGTTTTTT. Translating gives CASSVDLSGANTGELFF. The chain has TRBV9 and TRBJ2-2, with D hard to call. The length of the CDR3 is 17 residues. CDR1 and CDR2 from the germline V gene are SGDLS and YYNGEE. V lost 0 bases, J lost 0 bases, and 12 bases lay in between.

This clonotype was detected many times. V is TRBV7-9 and J is TRBJ2-5, with D possibly being TRBD1 (5 bases). Trimming removed 4 bases at V and 1 base at J, with 13 bases between. The CDR3 length is 15 residues. Germline CDR1 reads SEHNR; CDR2 reads FQNEAQ (reference sequence). The CDR3 spells CASSSIDRFQETQYF. Here the CDR3 DNA reads TGTGCCAGCAGCTCGATAGACAGATTCCAAGAGACCCAGTACTTC.

The V call is TRBV14, the J call TRBJ2-3; TRBD2 aligns across 10 bases. This CDR3 has 16 amino acids. Germline V gene lookup returns CDR1 SGHDN and CDR2 FVKESK. V lost 2 bases and J lost 4; bases outside the gene matches: 6. CDR3 loop: CASSQFGTSESDTQYF. CDR3 sequence (DNA): TGTGCCAGCAGCCAATTTGGGACTAGCGAGTCAGATACGCAGTATTTT.

Many counts were recorded for this clonotype. The V and J genes are TRBV6-1 and TRBJ1-1, with D possibly TRBD1 on 6 matching bases. Germline V gene sequence: CDR1 MNHNS, CDR2 SASEGT. V gave up 6 bases and J gave up 0 bases, with 14 bases separating them. There are 15 residues in the CDR3. The CDR3 nucleotides are TGTGCCAGCAGCCCTAGGGGGGCAATGAACACTGAAGCTTTCTTT. It is translated as CASSPRGAMNTEAFF.

The sample holds many counts of this clonotype. The V call is TRBV7-6, the J call TRBJ2-7; no clear D gene. V was trimmed by 1 base and J by 2 bases, leaving 12 bases between them. Germline V lookup: CDR1 SGHVS, CDR2 FNYEAQ. This CDR3 contains 15 residues. The CDR3 sequence: CASSLDGGTTYEQYF. The CDR3 DNA follows: TGTGCCAGCAGCTTAGACGGCGGTACTACCTACGAGCAGTACTTC.

This clonotype was seen repeatedly, ten times or more. The rearrangement links TRBV12-3 or TRBV12-4 to TRBJ2-1; no reliable D call. The V and J ends lost 5 bases and 5 bases respectively, with 10 bases between them. There are 13 residues in the CDR3. The DNA of the CDR3 is TGTGCCAGCAGTCCCCAGCCCAACAATGAGCAGTTCTTC. Translated, it gives CASSPQPNNEQFF.

The V and J genes are TRBV7-6 and TRBJ2-3; D gene uncertain. The CDR3 spans 14 residues. Between the trimmed V and J ends, which lost 1 base and 4 bases, there was a span of 9 bases. The germline V gene has CDR1 SGHVS and CDR2 FNYEAQ. The DNA for the CDR3 is TGTGCCAGCAGCTTAGGGGTGTGGGCAGATACGCAGTATTTT. It codes for CASSLGVWADTQYF.

This clonotype occurred many times. This chain connects TRBV5-1 to TRBJ2-7, with no clear D. The CDR3 spans 14 residues. CDR1 and CDR2 from the germline V gene are SGHRS and YFSETQ. Deletions cut 3 bases from V and 2 bases from J, with 12 bases between. Written as DNA, the CDR3 is TGCGCCAGCAGCTCCCAACCCACGACCTACGAGCAGTACTTC. Encoded protein: CASSSQPTTYEQYF.

This clonotype came up many times. V and J are TRBV29-1 and TRBJ2-7, with 10 bases that match TRBD1. This CDR3 has 16 amino acids. Losses at the gene ends were 4 bases for V and 2 bases for J; bases not matched to a gene: 11. Germline loops: CDR1 SQVTM, CDR2 ANQGSEA. Here the CDR3 reads CSVGQGAAGGPYEQYF. The CDR3 DNA is TGCAGCGTTGGACAGGGGGCGGCGGGGGGACCCTACGAGCAGTACTTC.

This clonotype has at least ten counts. V is TRBV28 and J is TRBJ2-3, with TRBD2 identical over 12 bases. Germline V gives CDR1 MDHEN, CDR2 SYDVKM. Trimming cost V 6 bases and J 10 bases; bases outside gene matches: 20. This CDR3 has 18 residues. CDR3: CASRLPARLAGGRAPQYF. CDR3 in DNA: TGTGCCAGCAGGCTCCCCGCGCGGCTAGCGGGAGGGCGAGCCCCGCAGTATTTT.

This clonotype was counted many times. The J gene is TRBJ2-1, the V gene TRBV27; 7 bases are shared with TRBD2. This CDR3 comprises 17 residues. In germline, CDR1 is MNHEY, CDR2 SMNVEV (reference sequence). The ends lost 5 bases at V and 8 bases at J; junction bases unmatched: 18. The CDR3 loop is CASSPLLRDYVRDEQFF. The CDR3 DNA follows: TGTGCCAGCAGTCCCTTACTCCGGGACTATGTCAGAGATGAGCAGTTCTTC.

The sample holds many counts of this clonotype. The J gene is TRBJ2-4, the V gene TRBV6-1; 7 positions agree with TRBD2. CDR1 and CDR2 (germline): MNHNS, SASEGT. This CDR3 is built from 15 residues. J lost 4 bases, V lost 1 base, and 4 bases had no gene match. The CDR3 reads CASSEVASGKNIQYF. The CDR3 DNA reads as TGTGCCAGCAGTGAAGTGGCTAGCGGAAAAAACATTCAGTACTTC.

This clonotype was recorded many times. The CDR3 protein is CASSLRQAANEQFF. CDR3 DNA: TGTGCCAGCAGCTTGCGACAGGCCGCCAATGAGCAGTTCTTC. V is TRBV11-3 and J is TRBJ2-1, with D perhaps matching TRBD1 (6 bases). Trimming took 3 bases from V and 6 from J, leaving 12 bases between them. The length of the CDR3 is 14 residues. Germline V gene sequence: CDR1 SGHNT, CDR2 YENEEA.

Remarks on this clonotype: A much more abundant neighbour one base away suggests this may be a read error. This chain uses TRBV12-3 or TRBV12-4 with TRBJ1-2; 8 bases line up with TRBD1. V shed 10 bases and J 1 base; nucleotides not matched to a gene: 5. There are 13 residues in the CDR3. Here the CDR3 reads CAILDRDNYGYTF. The CDR3 region has the DNA TGTGCCATCCTGGACAGGGATAACTATGGCTACACCTTC.

There are many counts of this clonotype. The chain couples TRBV30 to TRBJ1-1; D might be TRBD1 (5 bases). Germline CDR1 and CDR2: GTSNPN and SVGIG (reference sequence). The CDR3 contains 13 residues. V was cut by 0 bases and J by 5 bases, with 10 bases left in between. The CDR3 here is CAWSVLGGTEAFF. The CDR3 nucleotides read TGTGCCTGGAGTGTACTTGGGGGAACTGAAGCTTTCTTT.

The chain carries TRBV4-1 and TRBJ2-1; 9 nucleotides line up with TRBD2. Trimming at V came to 1 base and at J to 6 bases, leaving 10 bases not matched to a gene. The germline gives CDR1 MGHRA, CDR2 YSYEKL. This CDR3 comprises 17 residues. For the CDR3, the DNA is TGCGCCAGCAGCCAAGGGCGTCTAGCGGGACTTGCCAATGAGCAGTTCTTC. Its translation is CASSQGRLAGLANEQFF.

This clonotype has at least ten counts. The rearrangement joins TRBV2 to TRBJ1-1, with no clear D. Germline CDR1 SNHLY, CDR2 FYNNEI. CDR3 length equals 13 residues. V lost 6 bases and J lost 6, with 14 bases in between. In DNA form, the CDR3 reads TGTGCCAGCAGGGCGGCGGAATTGGCTGAAGCTTTCTTT. It codes for CASRAAELAEAFF.

The chain combines TRBV19 with TRBJ2-7, with D perhaps matching TRBD1 or TRBD2 (6 bases each). This CDR3 spans 15 amino acids. From germline, CDR1 is LNHDA and CDR2 SQIVND (reference sequence). Trimming took off 4 bases at V and 4 bases at J, with 17 bases between the two ends. CDR3 residues: CASSTPGGVAYEQYF. In DNA form, the CDR3 reads TGTGCCAGTAGTACCCCCGGGGGCGTCGCGTACGAGCAGTACTTC.

The chain combines TRBV27 with TRBJ1-3; TRBD1 is a possible D gene (6 bases). The CDR3 sequence is 15 residues long. Germline values: CDR1 MNHEY, CDR2 SMNVEV (reference sequence). The V and J ends lost 9 bases and 2 bases respectively, with 17 bases between them. For the CDR3, the DNA is TGTGCCAGTCGTCCGGGATGGGGGCCTGGAAACACCATATATTTT. It yields the protein CASRPGWGPGNTIYF.

Worth noting for this clonotype: A clone one base away is much larger, so this may be a read error. The chain carries TRBV12-3 or TRBV12-4 and TRBJ2-1; no clear D gene. CDR3 length: 17 residues. Trimming took 6 bases from V and 0 from J, leaving 18 bases between them. The CDR3 loop reads CASSLVHGSSSYNEQFF. CDR3 in DNA: TGTGCCAGCAGCCTGGTGCATGGCTCGAGCTCCTACAATGAGCAGTTCTTC.